Listed below are T cell receptor beta chains from one sample, sequenced in a study of blood T cell repertoires in COVID-19. The repertoire was sequenced with immunoSEQ multiplex PCR; TCRdb's copy has only in-frame clones and lacks some. This table holds 35,000 to 45,000 clones, approximately 80% found once. The material sequenced was peripheral blood. All receptors derive from a man aged 65-85 years with acute or convalescent COVID-19. Both conserved end residues are part of each CDR3. The order of the fields is J gene, clone size, D gene, V gene, CDR3 protein, CDR3 DNA. The D gene is left open where the match is weak. Clone size, where shown, is once, few, many, or a class for clones that have expanded.

j_gene: TRBJ2-3
abundance: .
d_gene: .
v_gene: TRBV7-9
CDR3aa: CASSLMSGLARDTQYF
CDR3nt: TGTGCCAGCAGCTTAATGTCTGGTCTAGCGAGAGATACGCAGTATTTT

j_gene: TRBJ1-5
abundance: few
d_gene: .
v_gene: TRBV4-1
CDR3aa: CASSPPGGQPQHF
CDR3nt: TGCGCCAGCAGCCCTCCCGGTGGTCAGCCCCAGCATTTT

j_gene: TRBJ1-1
abundance: .
d_gene: TRBD1
v_gene: TRBV4-1
CDR3aa: CASRKQGARTEAFF
CDR3nt: TGCGCCAGCAGAAAGCAGGGGGCCCGCACTGAAGCTTTCTTT

j_gene: TRBJ1-2
abundance: .
d_gene: TRBD1
v_gene: TRBV7-2
CDR3aa: CASSQGQGANGYTF
CDR3nt: TGTGCCAGCAGCCAGGGACAGGGGGCTAATGGCTACACCTTC

j_gene: TRBJ1-6
abundance: few
d_gene: .
v_gene: TRBV19
CDR3aa: CASSIGTTSPLHF
CDR3nt: TGTGCCAGTAGTATCGGGACAACCTCACCCCTCCACTTT

j_gene: TRBJ1-2
abundance: few
d_gene: TRBD1
v_gene: TRBV27
CDR3aa: CASSLSLQGFGETF
CDR3nt: TGTGCCAGCAGTTTATCGTTACAGGGGTTTGGAGAAACCTTC

j_gene: TRBJ2-2
abundance: .
d_gene: .
v_gene: TRBV5-5
CDR3aa: CASRPDSFSNTGELFF
CDR3nt: TGTGCCAGCAGGCCTGACAGTTTTTCGAACACCGGGGAGCTGTTTTTT

j_gene: TRBJ2-2
abundance: few
d_gene: TRBD2
v_gene: TRBV5-4
CDR3aa: CASSRGGPRTGELFF
CDR3nt: TGTGCCAGCAGTCGCGGGGGGCCGAGAACCGGGGAGCTGTTTTTT

j_gene: TRBJ1-6
abundance: once
d_gene: .
v_gene: TRBV4-1
CDR3aa: CASSQEIDSLYNSPLHF
CDR3nt: TGCGCCAGCAGCCAAGAAATTGACTCGCTCTATAATTCACCCCTCCACTTT

j_gene: TRBJ2-7
abundance: .
d_gene: TRBD2
v_gene: TRBV11-2
CDR3aa: CASSRSSGGKSYEQYF
CDR3nt: TGTGCCAGCAGCCGCTCTTCGGGGGGGAAGTCCTACGAGCAGTACTTC

j_gene: TRBJ2-1
abundance: .
d_gene: TRBD1
v_gene: TRBV5-1
CDR3aa: CASSLDAGGLRHPYNEQFF
CDR3nt: TGCGCCAGCAGCTTGGATGCAGGGGGCCTAAGGCACCCATACAATGAGCAGTTCTTC

j_gene: TRBJ1-4
abundance: .
d_gene: .
v_gene: TRBV6-5
CDR3aa: CASSYYEERAELFF
CDR3nt: TGTGCCAGCAGTTACTACGAAGAGAGGGCCGAACTGTTTTTT